The T cell receptor (beta chain) described here comes from a study of beta chain features in type 1 diabetes. Sequencing targeted expressed TCRB transcripts, as all isolated RNA had been reverse transcribed. Repertoires were generated with immunoSEQ multiplex PCR, while TCRdb's copy carries only in-frame clones and drops some. The table lists about 900,000 clones, 17% of them singletons, with 0.023% in the top ten. In the case of this clone: Other DNA sequences of this sample code for an identical CDR3.

The CDR3 is 13 amino acids. The V and J ends lost 5 bases and 4 bases respectively, with 9 bases between them. Per germline, CDR1 MNHEY and CDR2 SVGAGI. This clonotype was obtained from a woman under 30 in good health. The sample was naive CD4+ T cells from blood. The chain joins TRBV6-5 to TRBJ2-1, with D possibly being TRBD1 (5 bases). In nucleotides, the CDR3 is TGTGCCAGCAGTCTTGACAGATACAATGAGCAGTTCTTC. Encoded protein: CASSLDRYNEQFF.